This T cell receptor beta chain originates from a study of CD8 T cells in Susac syndrome. Across the whole study: At the time of blood draw, patients with Susac syndrome were therapy-naive, receiving corticosteroids, or receiving intravenous immunoglobulin alone.

The CDR3 runs 12 residues. Germline V lookup: CDR1 SQVTM, CDR2 ANQGSEA. Trimming took 6 bases from V and 2 from J, leaving 11 bases between them. An input of roughly 0.5 to 1 ug of RNA was subjected to reverse transcription using random hexamers. MiXCR, run by TCRdb on the immunoSEQ multiplex PCR reads, gives a single entry per CDR3 protein. The sample yields under 90,000 distinct CDR3 sequences, roughly 94% seen once. TEMRA cells were enriched by FACS, and CD4+ and CD8+ T cells were negatively isolated. This chain links TRBV29-1 with TRBJ2-7; possibly TRBD1 for D (6 bases). This TCR came from a human donor with Susac syndrome. The sequenced material came from CD8+ T cells from PBMCs. CDR3 nucleotide sequence: TGCAGCGTAACACAGGGAACCTACGAGCAGTACTTC. Its translation: CSVTQGTYEQYF.